One sample yielded the 20 T cell receptor beta chains listed below, sequenced in a study of cytomegalovirus exposure and HLA in healthy donors. With 60 Vbeta and 13 Jbeta primers, the PCR was carried out. The table came from immunoSEQ multiplex PCR; TCRdb's copy has only in-frame clones and leaves some out. The sample has about 170,000 clones, more than 70% seen once. Sequenced: PBMCs. The receptors shown here come from a boy aged 2 to 10 in good health and CMV-seronegative.

The J gene is TRBJ2-7, the V gene TRBV7-2; 9 positions match TRBD2. Trimming at V came to 5 bases and at J to 2 bases, leaving 7 bases not matched to a gene. The CDR3 spans 15 residues. Germline-derived CDR1 and CDR2 are SGHTA and FQGNSA. The CDR3 DNA is TGTGCCAGCAGCCAGGGGATAGCGGGAGCCTACGAGCAGTACTTC. Protein sequence: CASSQGIAGAYEQYF.

This chain uses TRBV7-9 with TRBJ2-6, with 7 bases that match TRBD1. Germline CDR1 SEHNR, CDR2 FQNEAQ (reference sequence). With V trimmed by 10 bases and J by 0 bases, 12 bases remained unmatched. The CDR3 runs 17 residues. CDR3 loop: CATNPGQSISGANVLTF. CDR3 DNA: TGTGCCACCAACCCGGGACAGAGTATCTCTGGGGCCAACGTCCTGACTTTC.

The rearrangement uses TRBV27 and TRBJ1-1, with TRBD1 matching over 7 bases. Unmatched junction bases numbered 16, after V lost 4 bases and J lost 5 bases. Germline loops: CDR1 MNHEY, CDR2 SMNVEV (reference sequence). The length of the CDR3 is 17 residues. As DNA, the CDR3 is TGTGCCAGCAGTTCCACCCGACAGGGAATCATTAGGACTGAAGCTTTCTTT. It codes for CASSSTRQGIIRTEAFF.

The chain joins TRBV5-4 to TRBJ1-1; D might be TRBD1 (6 bases). Germline V lookup: CDR1 SGHNT, CDR2 YYREEE (reference sequence). The CDR3 has 15 amino acids. V was clipped by 4 bases and J by 3 bases, with 16 bases between them. CDR3 nucleotide sequence: TGTGCCAGCAGCCGGGGGGCACTCAGAGACACTGAAGCTTTCTTT. Translation: CASSRGALRDTEAFF.

This clone was observed a single time. The V and J genes are TRBV6-5 and TRBJ1-5; D unresolved. The CDR3 is 15 residues long. The ends were cut back, 5 bases at V and 0 bases at J, with 11 bases in the middle. Germline V CDR1 and CDR2: MNHEY, SVGAGI. CDR3 residues: CASSRQAPSNQPQHF. For the CDR3, the DNA is TGTGCCAGCAGTCGTCAGGCGCCTAGCAATCAGCCCCAGCATTTT.

The V gene is TRBV5-1, the J gene TRBJ2-3; 7 positions match TRBD2. V lost 2 bases, J lost 8 bases, and 11 bases stayed unmatched. In germline, CDR1 is SGHRS, CDR2 YFSETQ. The length of the CDR3 is 15 residues. Here the CDR3 reads CASSLGTTPQGTQYF. The CDR3 DNA sequence: TGCGCCAGCAGCTTAGGGACTACACCCCAGGGTACGCAGTATTTT.

The CDR3 DNA reads TGTGCCAGCAGGGTGGGACAGGGGGCGACCGGGGAGCTGTTTTTT. Protein sequence: CASRVGQGATGELFF. The J gene is TRBJ2-2, the V gene TRBV5-4; 12 nucleotides align to TRBD1. V trimming: 5 bases; J trimming: 5 bases; junction bases outside the gene matches: 4. The CDR3 is 15 amino acids. The germline CDR1 and CDR2 sequences are SGHNT and YYREEE (reference sequence).

This sequence joins TRBV25-1 and TRBJ2-5, with TRBD1 identical over 7 bases. Germline CDR1 is MGHDK and CDR2 is SYGVNS. The junction had 9 bases not matched to a gene; V was cut back by 6 bases and J by 5 bases. The CDR3 consists of 14 residues. CDR3 amino acids: CASRADRVGETQYF. In DNA, the CDR3 is TGTGCCAGCAGGGCCGACAGGGTGGGGGAGACCCAGTACTTC.

The chain employs TRBV5-6 and TRBJ2-7, with TRBD2 as a possible D gene (5 bases). Germline CDR1 and CDR2: SGHDT and YYEEEE. V was clipped by 4 bases and J by 2 bases, with 10 bases between them. The CDR3 loop spans 13 amino acids. The chain's CDR3 is CASSPGLAYEQYF. CDR3 DNA sequence: TGTGCCAGCAGCCCCGGACTGGCCTACGAGCAGTACTTC.

This rearrangement joins TRBV9 to TRBJ2-1; 16 bases are a match to TRBD2. The ends lost 4 bases at V and 2 bases at J; junction bases unmatched: 6. The CDR3 consists of 18 residues. Germline CDR1 and CDR2: SGDLS and YYNGEE. CDR3 sequence: CASSSGLAGGPAYNEQFF. The CDR3 nucleotides are TGTGCCAGCAGCTCGGGACTAGCGGGAGGGCCAGCCTACAATGAGCAGTTCTTC.

The V gene is TRBV10-3, the J gene TRBJ2-3; 9 bases fit TRBD2. The V gene's germline CDR1 is ENHRY and CDR2 SYGVKD. After removal of 4 bases from V and 7 bases from J, the junction contained 9 bases not matched to a gene. The CDR3 covers 15 residues. CDR3 sequence reads: CAISVSSGIANTQYF. DNA for the CDR3: TGTGCCATCAGTGTGTCTAGCGGGATCGCAAATACGCAGTATTTT.

This rearrangement joins TRBV19 to TRBJ2-3; 7 bases fit TRBD1. The CDR3 consists of 12 residues. In germline, CDR1 is LNHDA, CDR2 SQIVND (reference sequence). V lost 10 bases and J lost 1; bases outside the gene matches: 2. CDR3 DNA sequence: TGTGCCATAGGACAGGGCACAGATACGCAGTATTTT. Encoded protein: CAIGQGTDTQYF.

Only one count was recorded for this clone. This chain connects TRBV7-9 to TRBJ2-5; 8 positions match TRBD2. This CDR3 comprises 16 residues. Looked up from germline, CDR1 is SEHNR and CDR2 is FQNEAQ (reference sequence). The V segment lost 10 bases and the J segment 0 bases; nucleotides outside the gene matches: 13. In DNA form, the CDR3 reads TGTGCCACAGCGGGGGTGGGGCTCATGTACCAAGAGACCCAGTACTTC. As protein: CATAGVGLMYQETQYF. Variable domain in full (rest from reference TRBV7-9 and TRBJ2-5): DTGVSQNPRHKITKRGQNVTFRCDPISEHNRLYWYRQTLGQGPEFLTYFQNEAQLEKSRLLSDRFSAERPKGSFSTLEIQRTEQGDSAMYLCATAGVGLMYQETQYFGPGTRLLVL.

V usage is TRBV19 and J usage is TRBJ2-3, with TRBD1 identical over 9 bases. V lost 3 bases and J lost 3; bases outside the gene matches: 10. CDR1 is LNHDA and CDR2 is SQIVND in the germline V gene (reference sequence). The CDR3 contains 17 residues. CDR3 residues: CASSIPDRTGATDTQYF. For the CDR3, the DNA is TGTGCCAGTAGTATTCCTGACCGGACAGGGGCGACAGATACGCAGTATTTT.

This rearrangement joins TRBV6-4 to TRBJ2-1, with D tentatively TRBD2 (5 bases). With 2 bases removed from V and 9 bases from J, the gap between germline ends came to 14 bases. Germline V lookup: CDR1 MRHNA, CDR2 SNTAGT. The CDR3 consists of 14 residues. The CDR3 bases are TGTGCCAGCAGTGACACTAGATACGGTGGTGAGCAGTTCTTC. Its protein is CASSDTRYGGEQFF.

The V gene is TRBV4-1, the J gene TRBJ2-1, with 8 bases lining up with TRBD2. J was trimmed by 12 bases and V by 8 bases; bases with no gene match: 9. This CDR3 spans 12 amino acids. CDR1 and CDR2 (germline): MGHRA, YSYEKL. The chain's CDR3 is CASSSGGNWQFF. CDR3 nucleotides: TGCGCCAGCTCGAGCGGGGGCAACTGGCAGTTCTTC.

This clone has a handful of counts. This sequence joins TRBV5-6 and TRBJ2-1; weak D call: TRBD2 (5 bases). CDR3 length equals 15 residues. Germline CDR1 is SGHDT and CDR2 is YYEEEE. Trimming stripped 7 bases from V and 0 bases from J, with 14 bases between. CDR3 in amino acids: CASGHGSSSYNEQFF. The CDR3 nucleotides read TGTGCCAGCGGGCATGGGAGTAGCTCCTACAATGAGCAGTTCTTC.

The chain has TRBV19 and TRBJ2-3, with D perhaps matching TRBD2 (5 bases). CDR3 length: 19 amino acids. V was cut by 1 base and J by 0 bases, with 20 bases left in between. Germline loops: CDR1 LNHDA, CDR2 SQIVND (reference sequence). CDR3 nucleotide sequence: TGTGCCAGTAGTATAGCGTTATCAGGCTGGACTTCTAGCACAGATACGCAGTATTTT. It encodes CASSIALSGWTSSTDTQYF.

This chain uses TRBV28 with TRBJ1-5, with 9 positions matching TRBD1. There are 14 residues in the CDR3. Germline trimming cut 7 bases from V and 6 bases from J; bases unmatched to any gene: 7. Germline-derived CDR1 and CDR2 are MDHEN and SYDVKM. Written as DNA, the CDR3 is TGTGCCAGCACCCTTACAGGGGGCACTCAGCCCCAGCATTTT. Translated: CASTLTGGTQPQHF.

The chain couples TRBV18 to TRBJ1-2; TRBD1 matches 7 bases. The germline V gene encodes CDR1 KGHSH and CDR2 LQKENI. Trimming removed 3 bases from V and 2 bases from J; junction bases left unmatched: 3. CDR3 length equals 14 residues. The CDR3 DNA reads as TGTGCCAGCTCACCCGGGACAGACAACTATGGCTACACCTTC. The encoded protein is CASSPGTDNYGYTF.